The entry below gives a single TCR beta chain sequence along with its context. The data are from a study of blood T cell repertoires in COVID-19. Study as a whole: In each case, the material was cDNA or gDNA derived from T cells, B-cell-depleted T cells, or PBMCs.

All enrollees were roughly 18 to 90 years old and from 25 or so US areas. Contact with a PCR-confirmed or clinician-diagnosed COVID-19 case occurred within 2 weeks of entry. With 3 bases removed from V and 4 bases from J, the gap between germline ends came to 15 bases. This CDR3 comprises 15 residues. Germline CDR1 is SGHDN and CDR2 is FVKESK. The assay was immunoSEQ multiplex PCR, and TCRdb's table has in-frame clones only and misses some. The sample has some 200,000 clones; 80% to 90% are singletons. Source material: PBMCs or T cells enriched from blood (not recorded which). This sequence joins TRBV14 and TRBJ1-2; perhaps TRBD1 as D (5 bases). The source of this sequence is a woman in her forties or fifties who had been exposed to COVID-19. As DNA, the CDR3 is TGTGCCAGCAGCCATAAGAAGACAGAAGTCTATGGCTACACCTTC. Amino acids: CASSHKKTEVYGYTF.